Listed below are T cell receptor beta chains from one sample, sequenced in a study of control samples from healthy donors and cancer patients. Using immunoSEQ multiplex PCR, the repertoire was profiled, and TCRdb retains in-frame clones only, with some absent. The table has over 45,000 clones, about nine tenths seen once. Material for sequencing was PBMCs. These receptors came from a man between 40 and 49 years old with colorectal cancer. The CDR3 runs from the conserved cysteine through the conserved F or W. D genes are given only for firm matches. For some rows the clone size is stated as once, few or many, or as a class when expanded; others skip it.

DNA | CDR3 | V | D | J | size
TGTGCCAGCAGCTTAGGAGCGGGAGCTTACAATGAGCAGTTCTTC | CASSLGAGAYNEQFF | TRBV5-4 | TRBD2 | TRBJ2-1 | once
TGTGCCAGCAGCCCGGAACAGATTACCTACGAGCAGTACTTC | CASSPEQITYEQYF | TRBV7-8 | - | TRBJ2-7 | -
TGTGCCAGCAGTTCGTCATTCGGTAACAATCAGCCCCAGCATTTT | CASSSSFGNNQPQHF | TRBV27 | - | TRBJ1-5 | -
TGTGCCAGCAGCCCCGACAACACTGAAGCTTTCTTT | CASSPDNTEAFF | TRBV7-8 | - | TRBJ1-1 | once
TGTGCCACCGACTCTGGACAGGGACAAGAGACCCAGTACTTC | CATDSGQGQETQYF | TRBV24-1 | TRBD1 | TRBJ2-5 | -
TGTGCCAGCACCCCCGGGCTCTCTGGGGCCAACGTCCTGACTTTC | CASTPGLSGANVLTF | TRBV6-5 | - | TRBJ2-6 | -
TGTGCCAGCAGCTCCCCGGGGGGGGTCCCCGGGGAGCTGTTTTTT | CASSSPGGVPGELFF | TRBV5-4 | TRBD2 | TRBJ2-2 | -
TGTGCCAGCAGTTATACCGGGACAGGAAGCAATCAGCCCCAGCATTTT | CASSYTGTGSNQPQHF | TRBV6-6 | TRBD1 | TRBJ1-5 | -
TGTGCCAGCAGCTTGAGACTTTTTGGCAATGAGCAGTTCTTC | CASSLRLFGNEQFF | TRBV5-6 | - | TRBJ2-1 | once
TGTGCCAGCACCTATAGGGGGCTTTGGAGCGGGGAGCTGTTTTTT | CASTYRGLWSGELFF | TRBV6-5 | TRBD1 | TRBJ2-2 | -
TGTGCCACAATAGACCCAGGGACCCCTTACGAGCAGTACTTC | CATIDPGTPYEQYF | TRBV6-5 | - | TRBJ2-7 | -
TGTGCCAGCAGCTTACGTGGGAGCACAGATACGCAGTATTTT | CASSLRGSTDTQYF | TRBV11-3 | - | TRBJ2-3 | -
TGTGCCATCAGTGAAAGAACGACTAGCGGGAGACACAATGAGCAGTTCTTC | CAISERTTSGRHNEQFF | TRBV10-3 | TRBD2 | TRBJ2-1 | once
TGCGCCAGCAGCCAAGGCCCAGCGGGAACCAATGAGCAGTTCTTC | CASSQGPAGTNEQFF | TRBV4-1 | TRBD2 | TRBJ2-1 | -
TGTGCCAGCAGTTTTATTTCGGGGGCGCCCAATGAGCAGTTCTTC | CASSFISGAPNEQFF | TRBV28 | - | TRBJ2-1 | -
TGTGCCAGCAGCCAGGCGGGACTTCACTACGAGCAGTACTTC | CASSQAGLHYEQYF | TRBV4-2 | - | TRBJ2-7 | -
TGTGCCAGCAGTTACCGCCCGCTGGGGGGTGAAAAACTGTTTTTT | CASSYRPLGGEKLFF | TRBV6-2/TRBV6-3 | - | TRBJ1-4 | -
TGTGCCAGCAGCTTAGATGCGGTTAGCTCCTACAATGAGCAGTTCTTC | CASSLDAVSSYNEQFF | TRBV11-2 | - | TRBJ2-1 | -
TGTGCCAGCTCACAAACGACAGGGGGCCAAGAGACCCAGTACTTC | CASSQTTGGQETQYF | TRBV18 | TRBD1 | TRBJ2-5 | -
TGTGCCAGCAGCTTTCTCCCAGCGAACACCGGGGAGCTGTTTTTT | CASSFLPANTGELFF | TRBV11-1 | - | TRBJ2-2 | -
TGTGCCAGCAGCCCTGGACCTCTAGCGGGAGCCGGCAATGAGCAGTTCTTC | CASSPGPLAGAGNEQFF | TRBV7-9 | TRBD2 | TRBJ2-1 | -
TGTGCCAGCAGAGGCGGGCCCCCTAATGAGCAGTTCTTC | CASRGGPPNEQFF | TRBV2 | - | TRBJ2-1 | -
TGTGCCAGCAGTTTAGGGACCGGGACAGGGGTTCAGCCCCAGCATTTT | CASSLGTGTGVQPQHF | TRBV28 | TRBD1 | TRBJ1-5 | -
TGTGCCAGCGCCGGGACGCCGGAAGAGCAGTTCTTC | CASAGTPEEQFF | TRBV27 | - | TRBJ2-1 | -
TGCGCCAGCAGTGAGTCAGGACTAGCGGGTATGGGTCTTGAGACCCAGTACTTC | CASSESGLAGMGLETQYF | TRBV10-1 | TRBD2 | TRBJ2-5 | -
TGTGCCAGCTCTCAGGGGGCAAGCAATCAGCCCCAGCATTTT | CASSQGASNQPQHF | TRBV18 | TRBD1 | TRBJ1-5 | -
TGTGCCAGTAGTAACCCATCCTCTAACTATGGCTACACCTTC | CASSNPSSNYGYTF | TRBV19 | - | TRBJ1-2 | -
TGTGCCAGCAGCTTGGGACAGGGGAACTGGGAGACCCAGTACTTC | CASSLGQGNWETQYF | TRBV5-6 | TRBD1 | TRBJ2-5 | -
TGCGCCAGCAGCCTAGATCAGAGCCTCATGAACACTGAAGCTTTCTTT | CASSLDQSLMNTEAFF | TRBV4-1 | - | TRBJ1-1 | -
TGTGCCAGCTCGCGAACTATCTTTGACATCGAGTACAATGAGCAGTTCTTC | CASSRTIFDIEYNEQFF | TRBV18 | - | TRBJ2-1 | -
TGTGCCAGCAGCGTACCAGGGCAGGAGACCCAGTACTTC | CASSVPGQETQYF | TRBV9 | - | TRBJ2-5 | -
TGTGCCAGCAGTTTACCCCGGCGCGCAGGGAATAATTCACCCCTCCACTTT | CASSLPRRAGNNSPLHF | TRBV27 | - | TRBJ1-6 | -
TGCGCCAGCAGCCAAGAATACAGGGCGAATGGCTACACCTTC | CASSQEYRANGYTF | TRBV4-3 | - | TRBJ1-2 | -
TGTGCCAGCACTCGCAGGGGACAGGGGGTTCCTAATGAAAAACTGTTTTTT | CASTRRGQGVPNEKLFF | TRBV11-2 | TRBD1 | TRBJ1-4 | once
TGCAGTGCTAGTCCGACAGGGTACTACGAGCAGTACTTC | CSASPTGYYEQYF | TRBV20-1 | TRBD1 | TRBJ2-7 | -
TGTGCCAGCAGTCTACAGGGATCCGGGGAGCTGTTTTTT | CASSLQGSGELFF | TRBV28 | - | TRBJ2-2 | -
TGTGCCAGCAGTTTCCCGCGGGAGGGCGGCACAGATACGCAGTATTTT | CASSFPREGGTDTQYF | TRBV6-2/TRBV6-3 | TRBD2 | TRBJ2-3 | -
TGTGCCAGCAGTTCTGACCGGGTCCCCGGGAATGAGCAGTTCTTC | CASSSDRVPGNEQFF | TRBV6-5 | - | TRBJ2-1 | once
TGTGCCAGCAGCGTCGGACGAGACACTGAAGCTTTCTTT | CASSVGRDTEAFF | TRBV9 | - | TRBJ1-1 | -
TGCGCCAGCAGCCAAGTGGAGACTAGGACCTACGAGCAGTACTTC | CASSQVETRTYEQYF | TRBV4-1 | - | TRBJ2-7 | -
TGTGCCAGCAGCTTAGGAGGCCGGACTGAAGCTTTCTTT | CASSLGGRTEAFF | TRBV5-8 | - | TRBJ1-1 | once
TGTGCCAGCAGCCCGCGGGGGACAGCCGTCTATGGCTACACCTTC | CASSPRGTAVYGYTF | TRBV3-1/TRBV3-2 | TRBD1 | TRBJ1-2 | -
TGCAGCGTTGGATCCGGGACACCTGCGGGGGAGCAGTACTTC | CSVGSGTPAGEQYF | TRBV29-1 | - | TRBJ2-7 | -
TGTGCCTGGAGTGTAAGGGAGGGGTTCGGGACCCTCTATGGCTACACCTTC | CAWSVREGFGTLYGYTF | TRBV30 | - | TRBJ1-2 | -
TGTGCCAGTAGTCCTCGCGGGACAGACTATAATTCACCCCTCCACTTT | CASSPRGTDYNSPLHF | TRBV19 | TRBD1 | TRBJ1-6 | -
TGCGCCAGCAGCGGAACAAGTTACGAGCAGTACTTC | CASSGTSYEQYF | TRBV5-1 | - | TRBJ2-7 | -
TGTGCCAGCAGCCCACAACAGGGACACTACGAGCAGTACTTC | CASSPQQGHYEQYF | TRBV5-4 | - | TRBJ2-7 | -
TGTGCCAGCAGTGAGTCCGGACTAACCCGTACCCCGTACGAGCAGTACTTC | CASSESGLTRTPYEQYF | TRBV6-1 | - | TRBJ2-7 | -